A single sample is the source of the 3 T cell receptor beta chains below, sequenced in a study of T cells in tuberculosis. Data came from immunoSEQ multiplex PCR; TCRdb stores just in-frame clones and leaves some out. The repertoire holds 70,000 to 95,000 clones, around 90% seen once, with around 2% in the top ten. Thawed, overnight-rested PBMC were stained with GMM-loaded CD1B tetramer, viability dye and anti-CD3, then sorted. The lipid loaded on the CD1B tetramers was C32 glucose monomycolate from Rhodococcus equi. Sequencing was done on a sample of CD1b-GMM tetramer-negative cells sorted from PBMCs. These receptors all come from an adult woman with latent tuberculosis.

This clone was picked up one time. This chain uses TRBV10-3 with TRBJ1-2; D gene unclear. V lost 2 bases to trimming and J lost 8 bases, with 12 bases between them. Germline V gives CDR1 ENHRY, CDR2 SYGVKD. The CDR3 runs 13 residues. The chain's CDR3 is CAISEEDVSGYTF. CDR3 DNA sequence: TGTGCCATCAGTGAGGAGGATGTAAGCGGCTACACCTTC.

V is TRBV13 and J is TRBJ1-5, with 8 positions matching TRBD1. Looked up from germline, CDR1 is PRHDT and CDR2 is FYEKMQ (reference sequence). V lost 6 bases to trimming and J lost 3 bases; unmatched junction nucleotides: 7. The CDR3 runs to 15 residues. This CDR3 reads CASRRQGLPNQPQHF. As DNA, the CDR3 is TGTGCCAGCAGAAGACAGGGGCTACCCAATCAGCCCCAGCATTTT.

The chain combines TRBV30 with TRBJ1-1, with 7 bases lining up with TRBD1. This CDR3 contains 12 residues. Per germline, CDR1 GTSNPN and CDR2 SVGIG (reference sequence). Trimming cost V 5 bases and J 4 bases; bases outside gene matches: 4. CDR3 sequence: CAWVAGGTEAFF. For the CDR3, the DNA is TGTGCCTGGGTGGCAGGGGGCACTGAAGCTTTCTTT.